Listed below are T cell receptor beta chains from one sample, sequenced in a study of blood T cell repertoires in COVID-19. TCRdb's table, derived via immunoSEQ multiplex PCR, lists solely in-frame clones and lacks some. The repertoire holds 45,000 or so clones, roughly 87% seen once, with around 10% in the top ten. Specimen: peripheral blood. These receptor sequences come from a woman of 80 years or more with active COVID-19. The CDR3 runs from the conserved cysteine through the conserved F or W. The order of the fields is J gene, V gene, D gene, clone size, CDR3 protein, CDR3 DNA. D genes are given only for firm matches. For some rows the clone size is stated as once, few or many, or as a class when expanded; others skip it.

j_gene: TRBJ1-2
v_gene: TRBV27
d_gene: -
abundance: -
CDR3aa: CASSLFGDDNLYGYTF
CDR3nt: TGTGCCAGCAGTTTATTCGGTGATGACAACCTATATGGCTACACCTTC

j_gene: TRBJ2-5
v_gene: TRBV6-1
d_gene: -
abundance: -
CDR3aa: CASSEGAQTQYF
CDR3nt: TGTGCCAGCAGTGAAGGAGCTCAGACCCAGTACTTC

j_gene: TRBJ2-7
v_gene: TRBV7-9
d_gene: -
abundance: -
CDR3aa: CASSPGRQEQYF
CDR3nt: TGTGCCAGCAGCCCTGGGAGGCAGGAGCAGTACTTC

j_gene: TRBJ1-1
v_gene: TRBV4-1
d_gene: -
abundance: -
CDR3aa: CASSQDQARNTEAFF
CDR3nt: TGCGCCAGCAGCCAAGACCAGGCCCGGAACACTGAAGCTTTCTTT

j_gene: TRBJ2-7
v_gene: TRBV6-6
d_gene: TRBD2
abundance: -
CDR3aa: CASRTSGDSYEQYF
CDR3nt: TGTGCCAGCAGGACTAGCGGAGACTCCTACGAGCAGTACTTC

j_gene: TRBJ2-3
v_gene: TRBV15
d_gene: TRBD2
abundance: -
CDR3aa: CATTLVAGGKDTQYF
CDR3nt: TGTGCCACCACGTTAGTAGCGGGGGGGAAAGATACGCAGTATTTT

j_gene: TRBJ1-5
v_gene: TRBV7-2
d_gene: -
abundance: -
CDR3aa: CASSLAGGAVNQPQHF
CDR3nt: TGTGCCAGCAGCTTAGCGGGGGGGGCCGTAAATCAGCCCCAGCATTTT

j_gene: TRBJ2-3
v_gene: TRBV19
d_gene: -
abundance: -
CDR3aa: CASMTLGGDTQYF
CDR3nt: TGTGCCAGTATGACCCTAGGAGGAGATACGCAGTATTTT

j_gene: TRBJ1-1
v_gene: TRBV27
d_gene: TRBD1
abundance: -
CDR3aa: CASTVRTGAYTEAFF
CDR3nt: TGTGCCAGCACCGTTAGGACAGGGGCGTACACTGAAGCTTTCTTT

j_gene: TRBJ1-2
v_gene: TRBV11-2
d_gene: -
abundance: -
CDR3aa: CASSLAGYYGYTF
CDR3nt: TGTGCCAGCAGCTTAGCGGGGTACTATGGCTACACCTTC

j_gene: TRBJ2-2
v_gene: TRBV27
d_gene: TRBD2
abundance: -
CDR3aa: CASSSSGRNTGELFF
CDR3nt: TGTGCCAGCAGTAGTAGCGGGAGGAACACCGGGGAGCTGTTTTTT

j_gene: TRBJ1-2
v_gene: TRBV7-2
d_gene: TRBD1
abundance: -
CDR3aa: CASSLAGGNYGYTF
CDR3nt: TGTGCCAGCAGCTTGGCAGGGGGTAACTATGGCTACACCTTC

j_gene: TRBJ2-3
v_gene: TRBV7-6
d_gene: -
abundance: -
CDR3aa: CASSLATPGKAHTQYF
CDR3nt: TGTGCCAGCAGCTTAGCGACGCCAGGGAAGGCTCATACGCAGTATTTT

j_gene: TRBJ2-2
v_gene: TRBV28
d_gene: TRBD1
abundance: -
CDR3aa: CASSPGQGNTGELFF
CDR3nt: TGTGCCAGCAGTCCCGGACAGGGGAACACCGGGGAGCTGTTTTTT

j_gene: TRBJ2-5
v_gene: TRBV7-9
d_gene: TRBD2
abundance: -
CDR3aa: CASSWWGGGETQYF
CDR3nt: TGTGCCAGCAGCTGGTGGGGGGGAGGAGAGACCCAGTACTTC

j_gene: TRBJ1-1
v_gene: TRBV7-2
d_gene: -
abundance: -
CDR3aa: CASSPLSQVNTEAFF
CDR3nt: TGTGCCAGCAGTCCATTGTCACAGGTGAACACTGAAGCTTTCTTT

j_gene: TRBJ2-7
v_gene: TRBV28
d_gene: -
abundance: -
CDR3aa: CASSPPGQGIMAYEQYF
CDR3nt: TGTGCCAGCAGTCCCCCGGGGCAGGGGATTATGGCCTACGAGCAGTACTTC

j_gene: TRBJ2-1
v_gene: TRBV5-1
d_gene: -
abundance: -
CDR3aa: CASSLADSTYNEQFF
CDR3nt: TGCGCCAGCAGCTTGGCCGATAGCACCTACAATGAGCAGTTCTTC

j_gene: TRBJ2-7
v_gene: TRBV5-1
d_gene: -
abundance: -
CDR3aa: CASSFSGNSYEQYF
CDR3nt: TGCGCCAGCAGCTTCTCAGGGAACTCCTACGAGCAGTACTTC

j_gene: TRBJ1-6
v_gene: TRBV18
d_gene: TRBD1
abundance: -
CDR3aa: CASSPDRGENSPLHF
CDR3nt: TGTGCCAGCTCACCAGACAGGGGTGAAAATTCACCCCTCCACTTT

j_gene: TRBJ2-1
v_gene: TRBV7-2
d_gene: -
abundance: -
CDR3aa: CASSLVGGGAYNEQFF
CDR3nt: TGTGCCAGCAGCTTAGTAGGGGGTGGCGCCTACAATGAGCAGTTCTTC

j_gene: TRBJ1-6
v_gene: TRBV15
d_gene: -
abundance: -
CDR3aa: CATSRDRARGKPLHF
CDR3nt: TGTGCCACCAGCAGAGATCGAGCACGGGGAAAACCCCTCCACTTT

j_gene: TRBJ2-7
v_gene: TRBV27
d_gene: TRBD1
abundance: -
CDR3aa: CASSLRSQGSYEQYF
CDR3nt: TGTGCCAGCAGTTTAAGGTCACAGGGGTCCTACGAGCAGTACTTC

j_gene: TRBJ2-7
v_gene: TRBV7-6
d_gene: -
abundance: -
CDR3aa: CASSLSGALNEQYF
CDR3nt: TGTGCCAGCAGCTTAAGTGGGGCCCTCAACGAGCAGTACTTC

j_gene: TRBJ2-5
v_gene: TRBV9
d_gene: TRBD2
abundance: -
CDR3aa: CASSVGPRLAGGETQYF
CDR3nt: TGTGCCAGCAGCGTAGGCCCGCGGCTAGCGGGGGGGGAGACCCAGTACTTC

j_gene: TRBJ2-7
v_gene: TRBV4-3
d_gene: TRBD1
abundance: few
CDR3aa: CASSQDPGQANEQYF
CDR3nt: TGCGCCAGCAGCCAAGACCCAGGACAGGCCAACGAGCAGTACTTC

j_gene: TRBJ1-1
v_gene: TRBV5-1
d_gene: -
abundance: -
CDR3aa: CASSLEQGMNTEAFF
CDR3nt: TGCGCCAGCAGCTTGGAGCAGGGAATGAACACTGAAGCTTTCTTT

j_gene: TRBJ2-7
v_gene: TRBV25-1
d_gene: -
abundance: -
CDR3aa: CASMGQGLYEQYF
CDR3nt: TGTGCCAGCATGGGGCAGGGATTGTACGAGCAGTACTTC

j_gene: TRBJ1-6
v_gene: TRBV2
d_gene: TRBD1
abundance: -
CDR3aa: CASRERGTVPHSPLHF
CDR3nt: TGTGCCAGCAGGGAGAGGGGGACAGTCCCCCATTCACCCCTCCACTTT

j_gene: TRBJ1-1
v_gene: TRBV28
d_gene: TRBD1
abundance: -
CDR3aa: CASSFRQGGNTEAFF
CDR3nt: TGTGCCAGCAGTTTTAGACAGGGGGGGAACACTGAAGCTTTCTTT

j_gene: TRBJ1-3
v_gene: TRBV7-2
d_gene: TRBD1
abundance: -
CDR3aa: CASSPRQGGSGNTIYF
CDR3nt: TGTGCCAGCAGCCCGAGACAGGGTGGGTCTGGAAACACCATATATTTT

j_gene: TRBJ1-2
v_gene: TRBV12-3/TRBV12-4
d_gene: TRBD1
abundance: once
CDR3aa: CASSFGQGAQYTF
CDR3nt: TGTGCCAGCAGTTTTGGACAGGGGGCCCAATACACCTTC

j_gene: TRBJ2-7
v_gene: TRBV28
d_gene: TRBD2
abundance: -
CDR3aa: CASSDLSGGVPYEQYF
CDR3nt: TGTGCCAGCAGTGACTTGTCGGGGGGGGTGCCCTACGAGCAGTACTTC

j_gene: TRBJ1-1
v_gene: TRBV10-3
d_gene: TRBD1
abundance: -
CDR3aa: CAISEGGQGNTEAFF
CDR3nt: TGTGCCATCAGTGAAGGGGGACAGGGGAACACTGAAGCTTTCTTT

j_gene: TRBJ1-1
v_gene: TRBV28
d_gene: TRBD1
abundance: -
CDR3aa: CASSLIRGGGPEAFF
CDR3nt: TGTGCCAGCAGTTTAATTCGAGGAGGGGGCCCTGAAGCTTTCTTT

j_gene: TRBJ2-5
v_gene: TRBV4-1
d_gene: -
abundance: -
CDR3aa: CASSQGQELYQETQYF
CDR3nt: TGCGCCAGCAGCCAAGGACAGGAGCTATACCAAGAGACCCAGTACTTC

j_gene: TRBJ2-6
v_gene: TRBV5-1
d_gene: TRBD2
abundance: -
CDR3aa: CASSLTSGSSGANVLTF
CDR3nt: TGCGCCAGCAGCTTGACTAGCGGGAGCTCTGGGGCCAACGTCCTGACTTTC